This TCR beta chain derives from a study of blood T cell repertoires in COVID-19. Study information: The United States, Italy and Spain provided the acute and convalescent COVID-19 samples. Nucleic acid was either cDNA or gDNA, and it came from T cells, B-cell-depleted T cells, or PBMCs.

Authors' analysis steps: How many nucleated cells were present was estimated from reference gene primer amplification. Sequencing was performed with immunoSEQ multiplex PCR; in TCRdb, only in-frame clones are kept and a portion is missing. That table gives V, J and clone size, and the DNA gave D and trimming. Seen here are fewer than 250,000 clones, 84% observed once, and the top ten hold 20%. The V gene's germline CDR1 is LGHNA and CDR2 YNFKEQ. The junction had 3 bases not matched to a gene; V was cut back by 4 bases and J by 1 base. This CDR3 comprises 15 residues. The TCR comes from a man under 40 with active or convalescent COVID-19. The sequenced sample was peripheral blood. The chain is built from TRBV4-2 and TRBJ2-3; TRBD2 matches at 9 bases. As DNA, the CDR3 is TGTGCCAGCAGCCTCAGGACTAGCGGCACAGATACGCAGTATTTT. Translated, it gives CASSLRTSGTDTQYF.